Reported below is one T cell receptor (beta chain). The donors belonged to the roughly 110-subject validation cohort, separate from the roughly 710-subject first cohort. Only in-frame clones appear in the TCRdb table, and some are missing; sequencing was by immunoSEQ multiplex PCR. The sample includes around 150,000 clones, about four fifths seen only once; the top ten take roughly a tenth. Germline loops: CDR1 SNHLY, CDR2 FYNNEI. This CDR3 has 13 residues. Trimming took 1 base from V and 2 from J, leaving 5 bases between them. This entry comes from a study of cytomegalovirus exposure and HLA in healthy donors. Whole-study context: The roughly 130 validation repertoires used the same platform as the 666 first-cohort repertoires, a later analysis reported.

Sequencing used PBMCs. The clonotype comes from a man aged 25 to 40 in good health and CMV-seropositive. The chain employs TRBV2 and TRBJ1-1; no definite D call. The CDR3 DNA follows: TGTGCCAGCAGTGAAGGGCCTAACACTGAAGCTTTCTTT. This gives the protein CASSEGPNTEAFF.